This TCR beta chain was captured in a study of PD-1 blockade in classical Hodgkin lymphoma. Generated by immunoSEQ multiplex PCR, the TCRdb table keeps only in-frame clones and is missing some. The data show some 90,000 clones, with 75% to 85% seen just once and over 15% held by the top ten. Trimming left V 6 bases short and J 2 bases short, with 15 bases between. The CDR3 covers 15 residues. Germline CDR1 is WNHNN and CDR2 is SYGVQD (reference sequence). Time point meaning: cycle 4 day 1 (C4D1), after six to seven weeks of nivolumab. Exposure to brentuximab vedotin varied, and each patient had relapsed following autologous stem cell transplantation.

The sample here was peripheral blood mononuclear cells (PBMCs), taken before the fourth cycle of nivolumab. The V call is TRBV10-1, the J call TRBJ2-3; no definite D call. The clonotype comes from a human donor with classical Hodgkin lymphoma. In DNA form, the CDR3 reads TGCGCCAGCAGCGCCTACGACGGGTACACAGATACGCAGTATTTT. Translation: CASSAYDGYTDTQYF.